Listed below are T cell receptor beta chains from one sample, sequenced in a study of shared clonotypes between healthy human individuals. Measured with immunoSEQ multiplex PCR; TCRdb has only the in-frame clones, and not every one. The sample lists about 460,000 clones, roughly three quarters seen once, with approximately 12% in the top ten. The source material was PBMCs. The origin of the receptors is a woman aged 40 to 50 in good health. Some clones in this sample may be carry-over from other donors' samples. CDR3s include the opening cysteine and the closing phenylalanine or tryptophan.

v_gene: TRBV29-1; j_gene: TRBJ2-2; CDR3aa: CGTRVRGTSGITGELFF
v_gene: TRBV19; j_gene: TRBJ2-7; CDR3aa: CASSMGGKAYEQYF
v_gene: TRBV7-2; j_gene: TRBJ2-7; CDR3aa: CASSSPHLYEQYF
v_gene: TRBV9; j_gene: TRBJ2-3; CDR3aa: CASSVAGKPDTQYF
v_gene: TRBV6-1; j_gene: TRBJ2-7; CDR3aa: CASRVKREQYF
v_gene: TRBV9; j_gene: TRBJ2-3; CDR3aa: CASSTGPNTDTQYF
v_gene: TRBV28; j_gene: TRBJ1-5; CDR3aa: CASSLVQGFNQPQHF
v_gene: TRBV5-1; j_gene: TRBJ1-6; CDR3aa: CASSPGQGGSPLHF
v_gene: TRBV19; j_gene: TRBJ2-6; CDR3aa: CASSIATRTGGYKVAGANVLTF
v_gene: TRBV11-2; j_gene: TRBJ2-3; CDR3aa: CASSISGRVSTDTQYF
v_gene: TRBV27; j_gene: TRBJ1-1; CDR3aa: CASSFREFTEAFF
v_gene: TRBV30; j_gene: TRBJ2-3; CDR3aa: CAWSGEGYTQYF
v_gene: TRBV2; j_gene: TRBJ2-2; CDR3aa: CASTRTSGELFF
v_gene: TRBV21-1; j_gene: TRBJ1-2; CDR3aa: CASSKVPCLSGVSVTYYGYTF
v_gene: TRBV21-1; j_gene: TRBJ1-5; CDR3aa: CASSTNPRGCGGSNQPQHF
v_gene: TRBV30; j_gene: TRBJ1-4; CDR3aa: CAWSLGNEKLFF
v_gene: TRBV9; j_gene: TRBJ2-1; CDR3aa: CASSVRDNEQFF
v_gene: TRBV7-3; j_gene: TRBJ2-7; CDR3aa: CASSLLAGGPYEQYF
v_gene: TRBV27; j_gene: TRBJ2-7; CDR3aa: CASSPYAGEQYF
v_gene: TRBV27; j_gene: TRBJ1-2; CDR3aa: CASSSWTGGNGYTF
v_gene: TRBV19; j_gene: TRBJ1-1; CDR3aa: CASSILQGASTEAFF
v_gene: TRBV18; j_gene: TRBJ1-1; CDR3aa: CASSPLGQRAEAFF
v_gene: TRBV30; j_gene: TRBJ2-1; CDR3aa: CAWSGGLAGGSYNEQFF
v_gene: TRBV11-2; j_gene: TRBJ2-7; CDR3aa: CASSQDRGYEQYF
v_gene: TRBV7-2; j_gene: TRBJ2-7; CDR3aa: CASSAKRVYEQYF
v_gene: TRBV14; j_gene: TRBJ2-2; CDR3aa: CASSQKLANTGELFF
v_gene: TRBV9; j_gene: TRBJ2-3; CDR3aa: CASSPDRGRSDTQYF
v_gene: TRBV27; j_gene: TRBJ2-5; CDR3aa: CASRTGLETQYF
v_gene: TRBV14; j_gene: TRBJ2-2; CDR3aa: CASSPLPSGGNTGELFF
v_gene: TRBV18; j_gene: TRBJ2-7; CDR3aa: CASSPPRQTYEQYF
v_gene: TRBV7-8; j_gene: TRBJ2-1; CDR3aa: CASSLARTSGEQFF
v_gene: TRBV12-2; j_gene: TRBJ1-2; CDR3aa: CASRLGGKGNYGYTF
v_gene: TRBV5-1; j_gene: TRBJ2-5; CDR3aa: CASGRGTGGDETQYF
v_gene: TRBV6-1; j_gene: TRBJ1-4; CDR3aa: CASRKGLGNEKLFF
v_gene: TRBV5-1; j_gene: TRBJ2-5; CDR3aa: CASSLAGNLETQYF
v_gene: TRBV2; j_gene: TRBJ2-7; CDR3aa: CASLQGRLGEQYF
v_gene: TRBV10-3; j_gene: TRBJ2-7; CDR3aa: CAISESLDAAYEQYF
v_gene: TRBV11-2; j_gene: TRBJ2-5; CDR3aa: CASSDHPEETQYF
v_gene: TRBV30; j_gene: TRBJ2-3; CDR3aa: CAWSVGPKDTQYF